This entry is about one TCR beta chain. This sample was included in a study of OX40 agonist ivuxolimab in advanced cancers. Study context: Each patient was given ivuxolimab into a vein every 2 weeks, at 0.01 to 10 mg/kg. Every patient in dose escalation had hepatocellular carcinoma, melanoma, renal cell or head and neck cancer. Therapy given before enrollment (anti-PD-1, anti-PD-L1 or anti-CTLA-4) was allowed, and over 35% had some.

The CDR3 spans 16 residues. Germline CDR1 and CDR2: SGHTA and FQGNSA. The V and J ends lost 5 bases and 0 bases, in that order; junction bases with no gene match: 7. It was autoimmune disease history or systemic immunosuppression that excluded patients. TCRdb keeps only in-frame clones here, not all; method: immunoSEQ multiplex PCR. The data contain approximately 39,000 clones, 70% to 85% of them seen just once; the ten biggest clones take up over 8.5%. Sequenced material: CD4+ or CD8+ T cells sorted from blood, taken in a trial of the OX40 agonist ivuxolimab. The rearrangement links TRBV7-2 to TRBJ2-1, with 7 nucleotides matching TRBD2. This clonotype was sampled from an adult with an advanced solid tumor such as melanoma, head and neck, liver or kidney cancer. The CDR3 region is CASSPPGGGSYNEQFF. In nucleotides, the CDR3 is TGTGCCAGCAGCCCCCCTGGGGGGGGCTCCTACAATGAGCAGTTCTTC.